Listed below are T cell receptor beta chains from one sample, sequenced in a study of RUNX1 and TCR beta rearrangement in T-cell leukemia. Each CDR3 protein gets one entry after TCRdb re-called the PCR reads with MiXCR. The table shows about 190 distinct CDR3 sequences, with 25% to 35% occurring only once. The source material was blood. The receptors come from a female donor with T-cell acute lymphoblastic leukemia. The CDR3 runs from the conserved cysteine through the conserved F or W. A D gene is named only where the DNA matches it firmly. Size values are once, few and many counts, or a class for expanded clones, and some rows have none.

V: TRBV19; size: many; D: NA; J: TRBJ2-1; DNA: TGTGCCAGTAGTCGCGTGACTGTAGATAATGAGCAGTTCTTC; CDR3: CASSRVTVDNEQFF
V: TRBV20-1; size: hyperexpanded; D: TRBD1; J: TRBJ1-6; DNA: TGCAGTGCTAGAGATTTTAGGGAACAGGGGAATAATTCACCCCTCCACTTT; CDR3: CSARDFREQGNNSPLHF
V: TRBV2; size: NA; D: NA; J: TRBJ1-2; DNA: TGTGCCAGCAGTGAATCTCCTCTCGGGACCTTCCGGCTCTATGGCTACACCTTC; CDR3: CASSESPLGTFRLYGYTF
V: TRBV2; size: NA; D: TRBD1; J: TRBJ1-2; DNA: TGTTCCAGCAGTGACGATCCTATAGGGACAGTACGGCGCTATGGCTACACCTTC; CDR3: CSSSDDPIGTVRRYGYTF
V: TRBV19; size: large; D: TRBD1; J: TRBJ1-1; DNA: TGTGCCAGTAGTACCCGGGACAGGGGAATGAAGGTTGGCACTGAAGCTTTCTTT; CDR3: CASSTRDRGMKVGTEAFF
V: TRBV20-1; size: NA; D: NA; J: TRBJ2-2; DNA: TGCAGTGCTAGAGAGGTCGGGGTCGGCACCGGGGAGCTGTTTTTT; CDR3: CSAREVGVGTGELFF
V: TRBV7-9; size: medium-sized; D: TRBD1; J: TRBJ2-7; DNA: TGTGCCAGCAGCCTATATGGGACAGCCTACGAGCAGTACTTC; CDR3: CASSLYGTAYEQYF
V: TRBV19; size: NA; D: TRBD1; J: TRBJ2-7; DNA: TGTGCCACCCGGACAGGGGTTGACGAGCAGTACTTC; CDR3: CATRTGVDEQYF
V: TRBV10-3; size: NA; D: NA; J: TRBJ1-5; DNA: TGTGCCTCTTTCCTTAATCAGCCCCAGCATTTT; CDR3: CASFLNQPQHF
V: TRBV10-3; size: NA; D: NA; J: TRBJ1-2; DNA: TGTGCCATCAGTGATGGGGGATCTTACTATGGCTACACCTTC; CDR3: CAISDGGSYYGYTF
V: TRBV4-1; size: NA; D: NA; J: TRBJ2-7; DNA: TGCGCCAGCAGCCGTCGGGGACGGAATACTCGCTACGAGCAGTACTTC; CDR3: CASSRRGRNTRYEQYF
V: TRBV28; size: medium-sized; D: TRBD1; J: TRBJ2-7; DNA: TGTGCCAGCAGTTTCCCCACACGCTCGCGAATGAGGGACAGGGATTCTTACGAGCAGTACTTC; CDR3: CASSFPTRSRMRDRDSYEQYF
V: TRBV6-2/TRBV6-3; size: NA; D: NA; J: TRBJ2-1; DNA: TGTGCCAGCAGACCCAGGGGGGACACTTTCTACAATGAGCAGTTCTTC; CDR3: CASRPRGDTFYNEQFF
V: TRBV7-8; size: large; D: NA; J: TRBJ1-4; DNA: TGTGCCAGCAGCTTAGTTTCTGAAAAACTGTTTTTT; CDR3: CASSLVSEKLFF
V: TRBV27; size: medium-sized; D: NA; J: TRBJ1-1; DNA: TGTGCCAGCAGTCCGAACGGACTCTGGAACACTGAAGCTTTCTTT; CDR3: CASSPNGLWNTEAFF
V: TRBV16; size: many; D: NA; J: TRBJ2-7; DNA: TGTGCCAGCAGTTCGGTAAAGCCAGGCTCCTACGAGCAGTACTTC; CDR3: CASSSVKPGSYEQYF
V: TRBV19; size: medium-sized; D: NA; J: TRBJ1-1; DNA: TGTGCCAGTAGTATTGAGCGACCTCAGGGGAGAGTCACTGAAGCTTTCTTT; CDR3: CASSIERPQGRVTEAFF
V: TRBV5-6; size: NA; D: NA; J: TRBJ1-1; DNA: TGTGCCAGCAGCTTAGGGCTTCTGAACACTGAAGCTTTCTTT; CDR3: CASSLGLLNTEAFF
V: TRBV28; size: NA; D: NA; J: TRBJ1-6; DNA: TGTTCCCGCAGTTTACTGGATGGGTCCTATAATTCCCCCCTCCACTTT; CDR3: CSRSLLDGSYNSPLHF
V: TRBV5-6; size: NA; D: NA; J: TRBJ2-7; DNA: TGTGCCAGCAGCTCCTTTTCCCGCGCCCATTGGGCTCAGTCCTTC; CDR3: CASSSFSRAHWAQSF
V: TRBV20-1; size: NA; D: TRBD1; J: TRBJ2-5; DNA: TGCAGTGCTGTAGGTCCGGACAGGGGTCACTTC; CDR3: CSAVGPDRGHF
V: TRBV12-3/TRBV12-4; size: once; D: TRBD2; J: TRBJ2-1; DNA: TGTGCCAGCGGCAGCGGGAGGGCCAATGAGCAGTTCTTC; CDR3: CASGSGRANEQFF
V: TRBV14; size: few; D: NA; J: TRBJ2-2; DNA: TGTGCCAGCAGCCAAGATAGCAGGGCGGCCGGGGAGCTGTTTTTT; CDR3: CASSQDSRAAGELFF
V: TRBV10-3; size: NA; D: TRBD1; J: TRBJ1-1; DNA: TGTGCCATCAGTGCCGGGACAGGGACCCCAGAAGCTTTCTTT; CDR3: CAISAGTGTPEAFF